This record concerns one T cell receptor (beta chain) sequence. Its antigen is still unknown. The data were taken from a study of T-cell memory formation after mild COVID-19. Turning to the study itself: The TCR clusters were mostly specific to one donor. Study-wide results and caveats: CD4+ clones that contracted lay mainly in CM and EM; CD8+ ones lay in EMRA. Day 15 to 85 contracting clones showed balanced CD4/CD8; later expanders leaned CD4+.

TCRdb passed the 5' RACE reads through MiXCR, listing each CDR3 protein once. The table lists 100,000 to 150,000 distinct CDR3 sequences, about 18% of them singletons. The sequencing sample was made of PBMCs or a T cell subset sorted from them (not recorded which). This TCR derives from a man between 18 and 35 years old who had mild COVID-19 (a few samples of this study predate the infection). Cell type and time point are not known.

The CDR3 is CASSRQGAGPEAFF. The CDR3 nucleotides read TGTGCCAGCAGCCGACAGGGGGCAGGTCCTGAAGCTTTCTTT. The chain links TRBV11-2 to TRBJ1-1, with 10 bases that match TRBD1. V was pared by 5 bases and J by 6 bases, with 6 bases of the junction left unmatched. The length of the CDR3 is 14 residues. Germline-derived CDR1 and CDR2 are SGHAT and FQNNGV.